Listed here are 18 T cell receptor beta chains from one sample, sequenced in a study of blood T cell repertoires in COVID-19. The method was immunoSEQ multiplex PCR; TCRdb's version includes in-frame clones alone and lacks a portion of them. The sample includes about 190,000 clones, roughly 82% of them seen just once. Sequences were obtained from peripheral blood. The receptors here all came from a woman aged 60 to 75 with COVID-19, enrolled during active disease.

V and J are TRBV19 and TRBJ2-1; TRBD2 aligns across 9 bases. The germline gives CDR1 LNHDA, CDR2 SQIVND (reference sequence). CDR3 length: 16 amino acids. V lost 3 bases and J lost 4; bases outside the gene matches: 7. In nucleotides, the CDR3 is TGTGCCAGTAGTATTGTTAGCGGGGGCTCTTACAATGAGCAGTTCTTC. Its translation: CASSIVSGGSYNEQFF.

On this clone itself: At one of its ends the junction is not consistent with the germline gene, which may arise from a read error. The genes are TRBV15 and TRBJ2-5, with 10 bases that match TRBD1. The CDR3 extends over 16 amino acids. The germline V gene encodes CDR1 LNHNV and CDR2 YYDKDF (reference sequence). The CDR3 bases are TGTGCCACCAGGAGAGCTAGGGACAGGGGACAAGAGACCCAGTACTTC. Protein: CATRRARDRGQETQYF.

The CDR3 loop reads CASSLGLAGGPQYV. In DNA form, the CDR3 reads TGTGCCAGCAGCCTCGGACTAGCGGGGGGCCCGCAGTACGTC. The chain carries TRBV14 and TRBJ2-7, with 14 nucleotides matching TRBD2. V was pared by 4 bases and J by 9 bases, with 5 bases of the junction left unmatched. There are 14 residues in the CDR3. Germline V gives CDR1 SGHDN, CDR2 FVKESK.

The chain links TRBV13 to TRBJ1-3; D unclear. Trimming cost V 4 bases and J 5 bases, with 18 bases left between them. Germline CDR1 and CDR2: PRHDT and FYEKMQ (reference sequence). The CDR3 has 16 residues. The CDR3 nucleotides are TGTGCCAGCAGCTCTGAGGCTCCCCAGAGGAGAAACACCATATATTTT. Encoded protein: CASSSEAPQRRNTIYF.

V usage is TRBV7-3 and J usage is TRBJ2-7; 11 bases map to TRBD2. Germline lookup yields CDR1 SGHTA and CDR2 FQGTGA. This CDR3 is built from 14 residues. Trimming cost V 6 bases and J 3 bases; bases outside gene matches: 4. DNA of the CDR3: TGTGCCAGCAGACCCGGGACTAGCGGCTACGAGCAGTACTTC. Translated, it gives CASRPGTSGYEQYF.

The chain has TRBV9 and TRBJ1-2; D is possibly TRBD1 (5 bases). The V and J ends lost 4 bases and 2 bases respectively, with 18 bases between them. Per the germline V gene, CDR1 is SGDLS and CDR2 is YYNGEE. This CDR3 is built from 16 residues. The CDR3 loop is CASSTFAGGLNYGYTF. The CDR3 nucleotides are TGTGCCAGCAGCACATTCGCGGGGGGACTCAACTATGGCTACACCTTC.

The chain recombines TRBV5-4 with TRBJ2-5; TRBD2 matches 7 bases. The germline gives CDR1 SGHNT, CDR2 YYREEE (reference sequence). This CDR3 spans 14 amino acids. V shed 2 bases and J 4 bases; nucleotides not matched to a gene: 5. CDR3 in DNA: TGTGCCAGCAGCTTTGGGAGGGAGAGAGAGACCCAGTACTTC. Amino acid sequence: CASSFGRERETQYF. Combining the CDR3 with reference TRBV5-4 and TRBJ2-5 gives the whole variable domain ETGVTQSPTHLIKTRGQQVTLRCSSQSGHNTVSWYQQALGQGPQFIFQYYREEENGRGNFPPRFSGLQFPNYSSELNVNALELDDSALYLCASSFGRERETQYFGPGTRLLVL.

V and J are TRBV5-5 and TRBJ1-1; D is unresolved. The CDR3 is 14 amino acids. The V gene lost 0 bases and the J gene lost 0 bases, with 6 bases spanning the gap. Germline V CDR1 and CDR2: SGHKS, YYEKEE (reference sequence). Written as DNA, the CDR3 is TGTGCCAGCAGCTTGGCGGGGATGAACACTGAAGCTTTCTTT. Translation gives CASSLAGMNTEAFF.

The chain links TRBV28 to TRBJ2-7; TRBD1 aligns across 9 bases. This CDR3 contains 13 residues. CDR1 MDHEN and CDR2 SYDVKM come from the germline V gene. V was clipped by 8 bases and J by 3 bases; unmatched bases: 5. CDR3 nucleotides: TGTGCCAGCCGAACGACAGGGGGCTACGAGCAGTACTTC. It specifies CASRTTGGYEQYF.

The rearrangement joins TRBV19 to TRBJ1-5; tentatively, D is TRBD1 (6 bases). This CDR3 region has 17 residues. Germline V lookup: CDR1 LNHDA, CDR2 SQIVND (reference sequence). V lost 3 bases, J lost 2 bases, and 17 bases lay in between. The CDR3 loop is CASSIRGGRTGNQPQHF. In nucleotides, the CDR3 is TGTGCCAGTAGTATTCGAGGGGGACGGACTGGCAATCAGCCCCAGCATTTT.

The chain employs TRBV4-2 and TRBJ2-1, with 8 nucleotides matching TRBD1. Trimming cost V 7 bases and J 7 bases; bases outside gene matches: 15. Germline values: CDR1 LGHNA, CDR2 YNFKEQ. This CDR3 has 16 amino acids. CDR3 residues: CASTSLGTGGLNEQFF. The CDR3 DNA reads as TGTGCCAGCACCAGTCTCGGGACAGGAGGGCTTAATGAGCAGTTCTTC.

The rearrangement joins TRBV5-4 to TRBJ1-6; D is uncertain. Trimming left V 4 bases short and J 0 bases short, with 8 bases between. Germline CDR1 SGHNT, CDR2 YYREEE (reference sequence). CDR3 length: 15 amino acids. The CDR3 loop is CASSPRDSYNSPLHF. In DNA form, the CDR3 reads TGTGCCAGCAGCCCGCGGGACTCCTATAATTCACCCCTCCACTTT.

The chain is built from TRBV2 and TRBJ1-2; 7 nucleotides align to TRBD1. V lost 6 bases and J lost 0; bases outside the gene matches: 1. CDR1 and CDR2 from the germline V gene are SNHLY and FYNNEI. This CDR3 spans 13 amino acids. The CDR3 reads CASSGTANYGYTF. The CDR3 DNA reads as TGTGCCAGCAGCGGGACAGCTAACTATGGCTACACCTTC.

The chain has TRBV14 and TRBJ1-4; tentative D call: TRBD1 (6 bases). The V and J ends lost 4 bases and 7 bases respectively, with 16 bases between them. This CDR3 comprises 15 residues. Germline lookup yields CDR1 SGHDN and CDR2 FVKESK. CDR3 coding DNA: TGTGCCAGCAGCCTCCCACAGGGAGGGAGTGAAAAACTGTTTTTT. It is translated as CASSLPQGGSEKLFF.

The CDR3, as DNA: TGTGCCAGCAGTGAAACCGGTGAGACCCAGTACTTC. Translated: CASSETGETQYF. The chain couples TRBV2 to TRBJ2-5; no clear D. Germline V gene lookup returns CDR1 SNHLY and CDR2 FYNNEI. There are 12 residues in the CDR3. Trimming shortened V by 2 bases and J by 5 bases, and 6 bases separated the two germline ends.

The CDR3 sequence is CASSRQGGSQPQHF. The CDR3 DNA reads TGTGCCAGCAGCCGACAGGGGGGCAGTCAGCCCCAGCATTTT. The chain recombines TRBV7-9 with TRBJ1-5, with 9 bases that match TRBD1. This CDR3 is 14 amino acids long. The germline gives CDR1 SEHNR, CDR2 FQNEAQ (reference sequence). V lost 5 bases to trimming and J lost 6 bases; unmatched junction nucleotides: 5. The variable domain in full, with the rest retrieved from reference TRBV7-9 and TRBJ1-5, is DTGVSQNPRHKITKRGQNVTFRCDPISEHNRLYWYRQTLGQGPEFLTYFQNEAQLEKSRLLSDRFSAERPKGSFSTLEIQRTEQGDSAMYLCASSRQGGSQPQHFGDGTRLSIL.

This clone has a single count. The rearrangement uses TRBV7-9 and TRBJ2-2; D gene unclear. Deletions cut 1 base from V and 0 bases from J, with 6 bases between. This CDR3 has 15 residues. The V gene's germline CDR1 is SEHNR and CDR2 FQNEAQ (reference sequence). CDR3 protein: CASSLDAANTGELFF. CDR3 DNA sequence: TGTGCCAGCAGCTTAGACGCAGCGAACACCGGGGAGCTGTTTTTT.

The chain combines TRBV6-5 with TRBJ2-7, with D hard to call. The CDR3 is 13 residues long. Germline V gene data show CDR1 as MNHEY and CDR2 as SVGAGI. Trimming took 7 bases from V and 1 from J, leaving 11 bases between them. The CDR3 DNA is TGTGCCAGCATCAAACCAGGTTCCTACGAGCAGTACTTC. This codes for CASIKPGSYEQYF.